This T cell receptor (beta chain) was sequenced in a study of blood T cell repertoires in COVID-19. About the research overall: Some COVID-19 samples were acute and others convalescent; all came from the United States, Italy and Spain. Sample material is recorded as cDNA or gDNA derived from T cells, B-cell-depleted T cells, or PBMCs.

Authors' data handling: Amplified reference gene primers provided the basis for estimating nucleated cell counts. Only in-frame clones appear in the TCRdb table, and some are missing; sequencing was by immunoSEQ multiplex PCR. Clone size and V and J calls were adopted from that table, with D and trimming inferred from the DNA. The sample holds 95,000 to 150,000 clones, 85% to 90% seen once. The clonotype comes from a woman aged 70 to 79 with acute or convalescent COVID-19. Sequencing used peripheral blood.

The CDR3 loop reads CASSRTGKAEYF. The CDR3 DNA reads TGTGCCAGCAGCCGGACAGGAAAGGCCGAGTACTTC. This rearrangement joins TRBV11-2 to TRBJ2-7, with 7 bases identical to TRBD1. CDR3 size: 12 residues. The trim removed 5 bases at V and 11 bases at J, leaving 9 bases unmatched. The germline V gene encodes CDR1 SGHAT and CDR2 FQNNGV.